This T cell receptor beta chain was recovered during a study of CD8+ T cells in alopecia areata (dated by TCRdb to 2017 to 2018). Regarding the study in general: The treated patients, all with moderate-to-severe alopecia areata, were enrolled in an open-label pilot trial of oral tofacitinib given at 5 to 10 mg twice daily. Patients received tofacitinib for 6 to 18 months and were then followed off drug for 6 months to check for delayed response and recurrence. Disease severity in treated patients was measured with the SALT score, which quantifies the percentage of affected scalp surface area. In both human patients and the C3H/HeJ mouse model, the study applied high-throughput TCRbeta sequencing to look at T cell clonal expansion in alopecia areata. Scalp tissue and sorted CD4+ and CD8+ peripheral blood T cells from patchy and totalis/universalis alopecia areata patients and from healthy controls were covered by human TCRbeta sequencing. Biopsies were taken from tofacitinib-treated patients at baseline and at 4 and 24 weeks of treatment, and a later scalp biopsy was taken in several of the tofacitinib-treated patients. Scalp clonality was compared across normal scalp (n=4), patchy alopecia areata scalp (n=8), and alopecia totalis/universalis scalp (n=8). The RNA source kit depended on sample type: the PAXgene miRNA kit for fixed scalp, the miRNeasy kit for PBMCs, and the RNeasy kit for mouse skin. immunoSEQ multiplex PCR using 35 Vbeta forward primers and 13 Jbeta reverse primers was used to amplify TCRbeta CDR3 regions. Study-wide conclusions, independent of this receptor: Tofacitinib significantly lowered scalp clonality and the number of expanded CD8+ clones among the top 100 scalp clones. The treated cohort was small, with a single nonresponder, so links between baseline CD8+ expansion and response need larger studies. Many expanded lesional clones were found to persist in scalp and blood during tofacitinib treatment, and relapse after treatment cessation may be partly explained by this persistence. Compared with mice, TCR sequences shared between patients were less clear, possibly partly because of HLA diversity across the patient population. Compared with normal scalp, lesional scalp, particularly in alopecia totalis/universalis, had higher clonality and more expanded CD8+ clones, which suggests antigenic drive. Resident alphabeta T cells in normal human skin are also sequenced, complicating scalp TCR repertoire analysis, unlike mouse skin dominated by gammadelta T cells.

In the case of this clone: The antigen it binds to is not known. No base quality values were provided; no much bigger clone lies one nucleotide off.

Reading from cysteine to phenylalanine, the CDR3 counts 14 amino acids. CDR3 DNA only is kept here, 42 bases in frame from base 1. Sequences SNHLY (CDR1) and FYNNEI (CDR2) are obtained from the germline V gene. Here V drops 7 bases and J drops 6 bases, and the junction holds 6 bases not matched to any gene. Per the publication, the time point label means: around 28 days on oral tofacitinib. Per the publication, the treatment or condition label means: oral pan-JAK inhibitor, 5-10 mg twice daily. Lesional scalp punch biopsies and peripheral blood were collected from alopecia areata patients. PBMCs were separated by density centrifugation and stained for CD3, CD4 and CD8, after which CD4+ and CD8+ T cells were sorted on a FACSAria. Preparation of the library involved the immunoSEQ multiplex PCR assay. To provide template for TCR sequencing, every sample had RNA extracted and reverse transcribed into cDNA. First-strand cDNA was synthesized with SuperScript III using a 2:1 mix of oligo-dT and random hexamers. A synthetic immune receptor repertoire was used to assess amplification bias, and residual bias was removed computationally. The paper's processing steps were these. After raw reads were preprocessed to remove errors, the CDR3 was defined following IMGT conventions as running from the conserved cysteine to phenylalanine. Clonality was calculated as 1 minus Shannon entropy normalized by log2 of the number of productive unique TCRs. Whether scalp clones were CD4 or CD8 was inferred by matching scalp TCRbeta sequences against CD4 and CD8 repertoires sorted from blood. The clones in this table, taken by TCRdb from immuneACCESS, are in-frame only. Not every clone is retained; where verified, under half of the shortfall comes from an unresolved V gene, and the cause of the rest is unknown. D and trimming were read from the DNA, whereas the V and J calls and clone size are those reported in that table. The sample profile shows 120,000 to 150,000 clones; 65% to 90% of them were found once. The ten largest account for approximately 25% of the sample.

This receptor was taken from a human donor with alopecia areata. The chain couples TRBV2 to TRBJ1-4, with TRBD1 matching 9 junction bases. The sequencing here drew on CD8+ T cells sorted from blood, taken at week 4, from a patient treated with tofacitinib. The CDR3 reads CASMRGQGDEKLFF. The nucleotide sequence reads TGTGCCAGCATGAGGGGACAGGGAGATGAAAAACTGTTTTTT.